Below are 22 T cell receptor beta chains sequenced from a single sample in a study of control samples from healthy donors and cancer patients. The table came from immunoSEQ multiplex PCR; TCRdb's copy has only in-frame clones and leaves some out. The sample has roughly 50,000 clones; less than 95% are singletons. The sequenced sample was blood. The receptors originated from a man younger than 45 in good health.

The rearrangement links TRBV6-1 to TRBJ1-2; the D gene is possibly TRBD1 (6 bases). Germline lookup yields CDR1 MNHNS and CDR2 SASEGT. Trimming shortened V by 0 bases and J by 4 bases, and 9 bases separated the two germline ends. The CDR3 totals 14 residues. CDR3 in DNA: TGTGCCAGCAGTGAAGCTGGGGGGCCCTATGGCTACACCTTC. It is translated as CASSEAGGPYGYTF.

The chain uses TRBV5-1 and TRBJ2-1; D assignment may be TRBD1 or TRBD2 (5 bases each). This CDR3 comprises 15 residues. Germline assignment: CDR1 SGHRS and CDR2 YFSETQ. Trimming pared 7 bases from V and 5 bases from J, leaving 19 bases between. The CDR3 sequence is CASRPPGLIHNEQFF. Written as DNA, the CDR3 is TGCGCCAGCCGACCCCCGGGGCTCATCCACAATGAGCAGTTCTTC.

This chain connects TRBV30 to TRBJ2-7; D perhaps matches TRBD2 (7 bases). CDR1 and CDR2 (germline): GTSNPN, SVGIG (reference sequence). The V end was cut by 3 bases, the J end by 1 base, with 10 bases between. The CDR3 is made up of 13 amino acids. The CDR3 loop reads CAWRRGGSYEQYF. The DNA for the CDR3 is TGTGCCTGGAGAAGGGGGGGTTCCTACGAGCAGTACTTC.

The genes are TRBV19 and TRBJ1-5, with D tentatively TRBD1 (5 bases). The ends were cut back, 8 bases at V and 6 bases at J, with 23 bases in the middle. This CDR3 comprises 16 residues. Per germline, CDR1 LNHDA and CDR2 SQIVND (reference sequence). For the CDR3, the DNA is TGTGCCAGTGACAAAGTGGGGGTGGTTAAAGGTCAGCCCCAGCATTTT. Its protein is CASDKVGVVKGQPQHF.

The genes are TRBV24-1 and TRBJ2-7; D possibly corresponds to TRBD1 (6 bases). The germline gives CDR1 KGHDR, CDR2 SFDVKD. CDR3 size: 13 residues. V lost 6 bases, J lost 3 bases, and 11 bases lay in between. Written as DNA, the CDR3 is TGTGCCACCAGTTCGACAGGATTCTACGAGCAGTACTTC. Amino acid sequence: CATSSTGFYEQYF.

The chain joins TRBV7-8 to TRBJ1-3; no clear D gene. There are 15 residues in the CDR3. Trimming stripped 1 base from V and 0 bases from J, with 7 bases between. Germline V gene lookup returns CDR1 SGHVS and CDR2 FQNEAQ. The chain's CDR3 is CASSLGRTSGNTIYF. The CDR3 DNA reads as TGTGCCAGCAGCTTAGGCAGGACCTCTGGAAACACCATATATTTT.

The rearrangement joins TRBV6-5 to TRBJ1-2; possibly TRBD1 for D (5 bases). V was pared by 0 bases and J by 0 bases, with 8 bases between. Germline V lookup: CDR1 MNHEY, CDR2 SVGAGI. The CDR3 runs to 15 residues. The CDR3 loop is CASSYSRGANYGYTF. The CDR3 bases are TGTGCCAGCAGTTACTCCCGGGGCGCTAACTATGGCTACACCTTC.

The genes are TRBV7-9 and TRBJ2-3; perhaps TRBD2 as D (6 bases). The CDR3 consists of 13 residues. The V gene's germline CDR1 is SEHNR and CDR2 FQNEAQ (reference sequence). The V and J ends lost 5 bases and 1 base respectively, with 7 bases between them. In nucleotides, the CDR3 is TGTGCCAGCAGCCGACTAGGCACAGATACGCAGTATTTT. Translated, it gives CASSRLGTDTQYF.

The CDR3 nucleotides read TGCGCCAGCAGTGGACCGGGACAAGGGAACACCGGGGAGCTGTTTTTT. It codes for CASSGPGQGNTGELFF. The V call is TRBV10-1, the J call TRBJ2-2, with D perhaps matching TRBD1 (6 bases). The CDR3 has 16 residues. Trimming left V 4 bases short and J 1 base short, with 13 bases between. Germline assignment: CDR1 WNHNN and CDR2 SYGVQD (reference sequence).

The chain links TRBV19 to TRBJ1-1; maybe TRBD1 (6 bases). The germline CDR1 and CDR2 sequences are LNHDA and SQIVND (reference sequence). CDR3 length: 14 residues. Trimming stripped 5 bases from V and 6 bases from J, with 16 bases between. For the CDR3, the DNA is TGTGCCAGTAGTCCCTTCGGGGGGGCTGCTGAAGCTTTCTTT. Its protein product is CASSPFGGAAEAFF.

The genes are TRBV15 and TRBJ1-4; D unresolved. The ends were cut back, 2 bases at V and 0 bases at J, with 10 bases in the middle. The CDR3 consists of 16 residues. The germline V gene has CDR1 LNHNV and CDR2 YYDKDF (reference sequence). The CDR3 nucleotides are TGTGCCACCAGCAGACCTCATGGCGCAACTAATGAAAAACTGTTTTTT. It specifies CATSRPHGATNEKLFF.

CDR3 nucleotide sequence: TGTGCCTGGAGATCCTTGGGACAGGGGGCTGCTGAAGCTTTCTTT. Protein sequence: CAWRSLGQGAAEAFF. This rearrangement joins TRBV30 to TRBJ1-1; 12 bases map to TRBD1. V shed 3 bases, J shed 6 bases, and the junction held 8 bases outside the gene matches. CDR3 length: 15 residues. CDR1 and CDR2 (germline): GTSNPN, SVGIG (reference sequence).

The chain uses TRBV28 and TRBJ2-4; TRBD1 aligns across 9 bases. The CDR3 runs to 17 residues. J lost 7 bases, V lost 6 bases, and 16 bases had no gene match. Germline CDR1 MDHEN, CDR2 SYDVKM. The CDR3 loop reads CASSPGLRDRVVNIQYF. The CDR3 coding sequence is TGTGCCAGCAGCCCCGGGCTCCGGGACAGGGTGGTGAACATTCAGTACTTC. Full variable domain (rest looked up from reference TRBV28 and TRBJ2-4): DVKVTQSSRYLVKRTGEKVFLECVQDMDHENMFWYRQDPGLGLRLIYFSYDVKMKEKGDIPEGYSVSREKKERFSLILESASTNQTSMYLCASSPGLRDRVVNIQYFGAGTRLSVL.

This chain uses TRBV3-1 (or the pseudogene TRBV3-2) with TRBJ2-5; D not resolved. This CDR3 spans 16 amino acids. The V gene's germline CDR1 is LGHDT and CDR2 YNNKEL (reference sequence). Trimming took off 5 bases at V and 2 bases at J, with 18 bases between the two ends. The CDR3 DNA follows: TGTGCCAGCAGCAAGTCGCAGAGCAGAGTGCAAGAGACCCAGTACTTC. This gives the protein CASSKSQSRVQETQYF.

The chain links TRBV30 to TRBJ2-5; tentative D call: TRBD2 (6 bases). Per the germline V gene, CDR1 is GTSNPN and CDR2 is SVGIG (reference sequence). This CDR3 is built from 14 residues. V lost 1 base to trimming and J lost 2 bases, with 11 bases between them. The CDR3 nucleotides are TGTGCCTGGAGTGCCGGGACTGTTCAAGAGACCCAGTACTTC. The encoded protein is CAWSAGTVQETQYF. Variable domain in full (rest from reference TRBV30 and TRBJ2-5): SQTIHQWPATLVQPVGSPLSLECTVEGTSNPNLYWYRQAAGRGLQLLFYSVGIGQISSEVPQNLSASRPQDRQFILSSKKLLLSDSGFYLCAWSAGTVQETQYFGPGTRLLVL.

This clone has only one observation. The chain recombines TRBV19 with TRBJ1-1; D call uncertain. The V end lost 7 bases, the J end lost 8 bases, and 23 bases lay between the germline ends. The CDR3 loop spans 15 amino acids. Germline values: CDR1 LNHDA, CDR2 SQIVND (reference sequence). The CDR3 bases are TGTGCCAGTAATACTCAGCCTCGGGTTGGGCTAGAAGCTTTCTTT. Encoded protein: CASNTQPRVGLEAFF.

The chain links TRBV30 to TRBJ1-5, with D unresolved. V was shortened by 5 bases and J by 2 bases, with 13 bases between the two germline ends. The germline V gene encodes CDR1 GTSNPN and CDR2 SVGIG (reference sequence). The CDR3 totals 14 residues. CDR3 bases: TGTGCCTGGGCACCCGACCGGGGCAATCAGCCCCAGCATTTT. Protein product: CAWAPDRGNQPQHF.

This sequence joins TRBV11-2 and TRBJ2-1, with 12 bases fitting TRBD2. CDR1 SGHAT and CDR2 FQNNGV come from the germline V gene. V was clipped by 2 bases and J by 5 bases; unmatched bases: 4. The CDR3 has 16 amino acids. CDR3 protein: CASSLLTSGRNNEQFF. Here the CDR3 DNA reads TGTGCCAGCAGCTTACTGACTAGCGGGAGAAACAATGAGCAGTTCTTC. The full variable domain, its missing parts supplied by reference TRBV11-2 and TRBJ2-1, is EAGVAQSPRYKIIEKRQSVAFWCNPISGHATLYWYQQILGQGPKLLIQFQNNGVVDDSQLPKDRFSAERLKGVDSTLKIQPAKLEDSAVYLCASSLLTSGRNNEQFFGPGTRLTVL.

This clone was counted a single time. The V gene is TRBV4-3, the J gene TRBJ2-3, with 9 bases identical to TRBD2. V was pared by 5 bases and J by 3 bases, with 3 bases of the junction left unmatched. The CDR3 has 14 residues. Germline CDR1 and CDR2: LGHNA and YSLEER. DNA for the CDR3: TGCGCCAGCAGCGCTAGCGGGGCAACAGATACGCAGTATTTT. Protein: CASSASGATDTQYF.

The V gene is TRBV28, the J gene TRBJ2-1, with 13 bases that match TRBD2. Germline lookup yields CDR1 MDHEN and CDR2 SYDVKM. The trim removed 2 bases at V and 7 bases at J, leaving 2 bases unmatched. The CDR3 loop spans 15 amino acids. The DNA for the CDR3 is TGTGCCAGCAGTTTACGGACTAGCGGGAGAAATGAGCAGTTCTTC. This gives the protein CASSLRTSGRNEQFF.

The genes are TRBV3-1 (or the pseudogene TRBV3-2) and TRBJ1-1; D might be TRBD1 (5 bases). CDR3 length equals 16 residues. V dropped 1 base and J dropped 0 bases, with 12 bases sitting between them. Germline V CDR1 and CDR2: LGHDT, YNNKEL (reference sequence). Written as DNA, the CDR3 is TGTGCCAGCAGCCAAGTCAAGGGGTTGCTGAACACTGAAGCTTTCTTT. It yields the protein CASSQVKGLLNTEAFF.

V is TRBV4-3 and J is TRBJ1-1; D not resolved. Trimming pared 0 bases from V and 4 bases from J, leaving 12 bases between. Germline V CDR1 and CDR2: LGHNA, YSLEER. CDR3 size: 15 residues. CDR3 loop: CASSQDKGLGTEAFF. CDR3 sequence (DNA): TGCGCCAGCAGCCAAGATAAGGGATTGGGCACTGAAGCTTTCTTT.